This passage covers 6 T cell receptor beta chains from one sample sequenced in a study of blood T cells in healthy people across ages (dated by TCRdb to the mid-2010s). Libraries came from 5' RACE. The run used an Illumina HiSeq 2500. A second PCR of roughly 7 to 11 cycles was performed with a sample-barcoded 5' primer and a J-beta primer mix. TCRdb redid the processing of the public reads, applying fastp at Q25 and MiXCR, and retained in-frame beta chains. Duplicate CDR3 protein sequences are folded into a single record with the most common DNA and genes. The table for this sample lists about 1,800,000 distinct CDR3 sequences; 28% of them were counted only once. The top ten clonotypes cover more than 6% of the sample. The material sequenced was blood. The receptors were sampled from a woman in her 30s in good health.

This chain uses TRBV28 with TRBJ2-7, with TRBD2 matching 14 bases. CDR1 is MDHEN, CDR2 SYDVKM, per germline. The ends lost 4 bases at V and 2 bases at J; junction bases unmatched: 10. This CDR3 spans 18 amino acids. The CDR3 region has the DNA TGTGCCAGCAGTTCCCTATCTGGACTAGCGGGGGGAGCCTACGAGCAGTACTTC. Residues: CASSSLSGLAGGAYEQYF.

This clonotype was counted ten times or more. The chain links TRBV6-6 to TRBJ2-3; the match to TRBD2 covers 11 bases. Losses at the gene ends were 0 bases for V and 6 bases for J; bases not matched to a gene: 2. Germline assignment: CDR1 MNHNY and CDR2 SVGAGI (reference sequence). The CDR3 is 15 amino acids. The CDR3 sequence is CASSYSSSGRDTQYF. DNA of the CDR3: TGTGCCAGCAGTTACTCGTCTAGCGGGAGGGATACGCAGTATTTT.

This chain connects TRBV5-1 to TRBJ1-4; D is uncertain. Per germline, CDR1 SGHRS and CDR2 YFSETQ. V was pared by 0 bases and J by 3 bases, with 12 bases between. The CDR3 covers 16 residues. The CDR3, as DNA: TGCGCCAGCAGCTTGGGCGTCGAGGTTGCTAATGAAAAACTGTTTTTT. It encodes CASSLGVEVANEKLFF.

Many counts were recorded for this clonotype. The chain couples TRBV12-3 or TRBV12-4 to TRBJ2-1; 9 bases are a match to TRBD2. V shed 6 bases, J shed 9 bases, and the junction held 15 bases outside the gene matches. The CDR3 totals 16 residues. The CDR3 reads CASSPLVGRGGTEQFF. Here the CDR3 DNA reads TGTGCCAGCAGCCCCCTCGTTGGGCGGGGGGGCACTGAGCAGTTCTTC.

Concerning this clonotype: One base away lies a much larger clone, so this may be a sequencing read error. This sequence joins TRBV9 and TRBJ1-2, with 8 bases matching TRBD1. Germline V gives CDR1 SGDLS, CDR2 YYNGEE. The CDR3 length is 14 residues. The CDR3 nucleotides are TGTGCCAGCGGCGTAGATGGACAGGGAGACGGCTACACCTTC. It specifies CASGVDGQGDGYTF. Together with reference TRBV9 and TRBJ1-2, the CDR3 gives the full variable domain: DSGVTQTPKHLITATGQRVTLRCSPRSGDLSVYWYQQSLDQGLQFLIQYYNGEERAKGNILERFSAQQFPDLHSELNLSSLELGDSALYFCASGVDGQGDGYTFGSGTRLTVV.

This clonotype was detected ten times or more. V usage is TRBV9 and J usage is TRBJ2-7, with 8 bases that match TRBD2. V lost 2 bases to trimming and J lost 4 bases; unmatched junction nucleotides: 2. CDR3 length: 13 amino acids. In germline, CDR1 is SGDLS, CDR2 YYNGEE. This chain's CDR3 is CASSVGGDYEQYF. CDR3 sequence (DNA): TGTGCCAGCAGCGTCGGGGGGGATTACGAGCAGTACTTC.